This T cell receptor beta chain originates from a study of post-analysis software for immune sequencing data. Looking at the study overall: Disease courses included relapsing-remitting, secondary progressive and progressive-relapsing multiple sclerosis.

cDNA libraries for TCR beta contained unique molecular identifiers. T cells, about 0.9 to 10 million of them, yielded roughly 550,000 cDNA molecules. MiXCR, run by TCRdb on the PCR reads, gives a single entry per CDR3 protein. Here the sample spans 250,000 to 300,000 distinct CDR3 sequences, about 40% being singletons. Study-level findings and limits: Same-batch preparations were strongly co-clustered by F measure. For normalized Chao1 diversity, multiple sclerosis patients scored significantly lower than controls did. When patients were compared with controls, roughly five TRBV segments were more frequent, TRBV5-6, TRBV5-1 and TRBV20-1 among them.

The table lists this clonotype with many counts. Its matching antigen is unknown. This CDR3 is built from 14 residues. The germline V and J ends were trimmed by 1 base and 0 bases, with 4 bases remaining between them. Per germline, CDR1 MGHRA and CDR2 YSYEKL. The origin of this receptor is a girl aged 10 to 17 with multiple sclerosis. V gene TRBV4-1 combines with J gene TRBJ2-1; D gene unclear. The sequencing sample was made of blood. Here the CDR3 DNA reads TGCGCCAGCAGCCAAGCCATCTCCTACAATGAGCAGTTCTTC. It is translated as CASSQAISYNEQFF.